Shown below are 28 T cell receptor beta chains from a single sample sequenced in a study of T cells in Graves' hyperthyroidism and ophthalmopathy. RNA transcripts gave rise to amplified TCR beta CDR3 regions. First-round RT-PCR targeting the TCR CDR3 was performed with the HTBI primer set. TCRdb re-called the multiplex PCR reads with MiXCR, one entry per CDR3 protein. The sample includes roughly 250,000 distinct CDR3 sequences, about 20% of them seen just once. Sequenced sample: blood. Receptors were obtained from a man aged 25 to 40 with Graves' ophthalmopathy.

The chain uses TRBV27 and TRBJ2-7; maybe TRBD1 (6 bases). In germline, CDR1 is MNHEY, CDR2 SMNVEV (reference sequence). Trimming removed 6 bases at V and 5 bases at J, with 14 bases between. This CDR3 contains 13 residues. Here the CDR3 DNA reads TGTGCCAGCAGGGCAGGGGCTAGGAACGAGCAGTACTTC. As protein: CASRAGARNEQYF.

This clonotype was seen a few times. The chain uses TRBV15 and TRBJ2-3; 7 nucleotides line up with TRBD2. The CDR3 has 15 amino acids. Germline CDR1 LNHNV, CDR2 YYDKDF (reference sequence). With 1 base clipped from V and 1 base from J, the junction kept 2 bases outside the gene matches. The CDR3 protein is CATSRVLAGTDTQYF. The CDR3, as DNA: TGTGCCACCAGCAGAGTCCTAGCGGGCACAGATACGCAGTATTTT.

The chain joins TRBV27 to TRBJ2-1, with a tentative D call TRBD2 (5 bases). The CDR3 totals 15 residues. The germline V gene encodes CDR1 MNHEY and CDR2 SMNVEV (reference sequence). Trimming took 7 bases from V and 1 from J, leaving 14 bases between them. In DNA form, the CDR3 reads TGTGCCAGCACCCCCTCGTGGGAGTCCTACAATGAGCAGTTCTTC. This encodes CASTPSWESYNEQFF.

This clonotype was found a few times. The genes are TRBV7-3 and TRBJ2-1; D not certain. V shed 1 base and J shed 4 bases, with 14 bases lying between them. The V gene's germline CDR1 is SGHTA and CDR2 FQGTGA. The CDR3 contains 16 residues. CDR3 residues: CASSLKVAETYNEQFF. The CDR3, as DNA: TGTGCCAGCAGCTTAAAGGTTGCGGAGACATACAATGAGCAGTTCTTC.

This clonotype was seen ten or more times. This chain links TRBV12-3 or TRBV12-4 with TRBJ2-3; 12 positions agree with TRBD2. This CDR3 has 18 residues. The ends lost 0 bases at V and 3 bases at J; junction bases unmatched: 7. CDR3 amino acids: CASSLARLAGGRTDTQYF. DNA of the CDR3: TGTGCCAGCAGTTTAGCGAGGCTAGCGGGAGGGCGAACAGATACGCAGTATTTT.

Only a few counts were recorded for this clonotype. CDR3 bases: TGTGCCATACGAGAGCCGGGACAGGGGAATCAGCCCCAGCATTTT. Protein product: CAIREPGQGNQPQHF. V and J are TRBV6-1 and TRBJ1-5, with 10 bases that match TRBD1. The CDR3 length is 15 residues. With V trimmed by 10 bases and J by 4 bases, 10 bases remained unmatched. Germline lookup yields CDR1 MNHNS and CDR2 SASEGT.

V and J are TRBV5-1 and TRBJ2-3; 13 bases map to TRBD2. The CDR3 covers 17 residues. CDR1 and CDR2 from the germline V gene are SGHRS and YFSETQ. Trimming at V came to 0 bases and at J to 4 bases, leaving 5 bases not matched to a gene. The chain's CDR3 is CASSLAPTSGRSDTQYF. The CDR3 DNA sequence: TGCGCCAGCAGCTTGGCCCCGACTAGCGGGAGGTCAGATACGCAGTATTTT.

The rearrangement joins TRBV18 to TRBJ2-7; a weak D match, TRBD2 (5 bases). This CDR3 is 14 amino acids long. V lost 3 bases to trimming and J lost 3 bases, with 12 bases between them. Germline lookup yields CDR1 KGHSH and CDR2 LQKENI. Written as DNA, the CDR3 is TGTGCCAGCTCACCCAAGGCTGAGGGCTACGAGCAGTACTTC. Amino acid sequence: CASSPKAEGYEQYF.

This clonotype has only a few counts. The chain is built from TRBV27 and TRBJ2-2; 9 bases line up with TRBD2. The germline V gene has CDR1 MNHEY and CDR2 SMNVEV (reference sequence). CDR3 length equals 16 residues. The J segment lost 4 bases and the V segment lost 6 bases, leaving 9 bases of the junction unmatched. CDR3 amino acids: CASRRAGGLGTGELFF. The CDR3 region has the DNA TGTGCCAGCAGACGAGCGGGAGGTTTGGGCACCGGGGAGCTGTTTTTT.

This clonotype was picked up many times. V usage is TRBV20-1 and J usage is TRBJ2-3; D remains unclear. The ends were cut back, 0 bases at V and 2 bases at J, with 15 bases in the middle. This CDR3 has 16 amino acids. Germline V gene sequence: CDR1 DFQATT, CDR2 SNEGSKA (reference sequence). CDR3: CSARDLKLTNTDTQYF. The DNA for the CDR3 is TGCAGTGCTAGAGATTTGAAACTTACTAACACAGATACGCAGTATTTT.

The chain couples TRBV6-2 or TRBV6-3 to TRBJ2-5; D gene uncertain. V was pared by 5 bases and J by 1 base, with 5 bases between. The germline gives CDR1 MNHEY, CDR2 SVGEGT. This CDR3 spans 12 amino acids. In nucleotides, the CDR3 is TGTGCCAGCAGTACAGTCCAAGAGACCCAGTACTTC. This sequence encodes CASSTVQETQYF.

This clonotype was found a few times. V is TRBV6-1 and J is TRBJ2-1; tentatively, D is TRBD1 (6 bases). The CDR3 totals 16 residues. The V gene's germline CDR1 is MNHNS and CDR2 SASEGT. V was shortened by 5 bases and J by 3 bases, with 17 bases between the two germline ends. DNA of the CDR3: TGTGCCAGCAGTTATCTCAGGGCGGACAGCTACAATGAGCAGTTCTTC. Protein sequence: CASSYLRADSYNEQFF.

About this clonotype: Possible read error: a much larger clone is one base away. CDR3 coding DNA: TGTGCCAGCAGTCCCGATCGAGGAGCCGGGGAGCTGTTTTTT. It translates to CASSPDRGAGELFF. The chain joins TRBV9 to TRBJ2-2, with D uncertain. The CDR3 runs 14 residues. Germline loops: CDR1 SGDLS, CDR2 YYNGEE. V dropped 5 bases and J dropped 6 bases, with 14 bases sitting between them.

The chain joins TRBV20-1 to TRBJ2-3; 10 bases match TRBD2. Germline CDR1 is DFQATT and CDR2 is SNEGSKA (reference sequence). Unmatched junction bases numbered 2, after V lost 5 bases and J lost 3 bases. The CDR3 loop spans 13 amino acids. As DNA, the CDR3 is TGCAGTGCTTTGACTAGCGGGACAGATACGCAGTATTTT. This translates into CSALTSGTDTQYF.

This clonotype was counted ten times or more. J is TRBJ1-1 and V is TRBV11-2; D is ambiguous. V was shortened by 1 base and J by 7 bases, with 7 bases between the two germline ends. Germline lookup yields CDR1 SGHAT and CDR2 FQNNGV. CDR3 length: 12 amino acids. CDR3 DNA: TGTGCCAGCAGCTTAGGGGTTGGTGAAGCTTTCTTT. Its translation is CASSLGVGEAFF.

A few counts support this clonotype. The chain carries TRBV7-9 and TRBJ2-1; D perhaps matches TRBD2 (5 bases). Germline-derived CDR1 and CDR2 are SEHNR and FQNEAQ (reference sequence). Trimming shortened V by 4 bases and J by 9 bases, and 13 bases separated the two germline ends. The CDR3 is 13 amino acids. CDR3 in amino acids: CASSSPASREQFF. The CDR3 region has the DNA TGTGCCAGCAGCTCCCCGGCTAGCCGTGAGCAGTTCTTC.

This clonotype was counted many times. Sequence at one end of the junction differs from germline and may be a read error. The CDR3 sequence is CASSPQGGSYNEQFF. CDR3 nucleotides: TGTGCCAGCAGTCCCCAGGGGGGGAGTTACAATGAGCAGTTCTTC. This sequence joins TRBV5-1 and TRBJ2-1, with D tentatively TRBD1 or TRBD2 (7 bases each). The CDR3 covers 15 residues. Germline V gene sequence: CDR1 SGHRS, CDR2 YFSETQ.

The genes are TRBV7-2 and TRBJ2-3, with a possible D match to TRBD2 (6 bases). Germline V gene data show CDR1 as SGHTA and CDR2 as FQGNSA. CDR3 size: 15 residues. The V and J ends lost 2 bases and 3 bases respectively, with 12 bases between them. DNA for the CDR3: TGTGCCAGCAGCTTAAGGGCGGGATTGACAGATACGCAGTATTTT. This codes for CASSLRAGLTDTQYF.

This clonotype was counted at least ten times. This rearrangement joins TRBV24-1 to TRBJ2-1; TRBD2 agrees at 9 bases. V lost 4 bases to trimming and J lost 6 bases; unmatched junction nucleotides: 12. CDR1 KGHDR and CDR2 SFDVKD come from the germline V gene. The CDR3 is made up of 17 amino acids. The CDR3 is CATSDSPHSGSSNEQFF. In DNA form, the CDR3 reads TGTGCCACCAGTGACTCACCCCATAGCGGGAGCAGCAATGAGCAGTTCTTC.

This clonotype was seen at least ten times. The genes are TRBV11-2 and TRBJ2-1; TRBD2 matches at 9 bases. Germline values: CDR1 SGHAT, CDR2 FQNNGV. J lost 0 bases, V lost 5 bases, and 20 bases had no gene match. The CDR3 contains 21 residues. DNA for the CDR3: TGTGCCAGCAGCCTAAAGACCACGGGACTAGCCACTAGGAGCTCCTACAATGAGCAGTTCTTC. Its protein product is CASSLKTTGLATRSSYNEQFF. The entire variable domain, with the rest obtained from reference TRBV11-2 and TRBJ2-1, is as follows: EAGVAQSPRYKIIEKRQSVAFWCNPISGHATLYWYQQILGQGPKLLIQFQNNGVVDDSQLPKDRFSAERLKGVDSTLKIQPAKLEDSAVYLCASSLKTTGLATRSSYNEQFFGPGTRLTVL.

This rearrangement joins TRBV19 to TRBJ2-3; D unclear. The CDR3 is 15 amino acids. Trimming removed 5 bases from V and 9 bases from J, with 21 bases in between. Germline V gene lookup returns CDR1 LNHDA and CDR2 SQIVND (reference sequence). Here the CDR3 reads CASSSSALMPSTQYF. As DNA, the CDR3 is TGTGCCAGTAGTTCCTCCGCTCTGATGCCCAGCACGCAGTATTTT.

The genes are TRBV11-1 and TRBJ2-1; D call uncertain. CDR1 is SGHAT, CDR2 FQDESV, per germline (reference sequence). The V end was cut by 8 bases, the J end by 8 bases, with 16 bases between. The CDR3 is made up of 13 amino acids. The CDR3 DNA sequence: TGTGCCAGCTCCCGACTCTCTACATATGAGCAGTTCTTC. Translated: CASSRLSTYEQFF.

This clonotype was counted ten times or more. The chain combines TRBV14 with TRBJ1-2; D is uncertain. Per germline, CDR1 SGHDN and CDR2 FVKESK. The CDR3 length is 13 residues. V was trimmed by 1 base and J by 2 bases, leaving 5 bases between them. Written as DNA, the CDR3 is TGTGCCAGCAGCCAAGGACGGAACTATGGCTACACCTTC. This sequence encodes CASSQGRNYGYTF.

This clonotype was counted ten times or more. CDR3 bases: TGTGCCAGCAGTTCACAGGGGTGGGAGACCCAGTACTTC. It encodes CASSSQGWETQYF. The V call is TRBV11-1, the J call TRBJ2-5; TRBD1 matches 7 bases. Germline V gives CDR1 SGHAT, CDR2 FQDESV (reference sequence). CDR3 length: 13 amino acids. Trimming took 6 bases from V and 5 from J; bases not matched to a gene: 6.

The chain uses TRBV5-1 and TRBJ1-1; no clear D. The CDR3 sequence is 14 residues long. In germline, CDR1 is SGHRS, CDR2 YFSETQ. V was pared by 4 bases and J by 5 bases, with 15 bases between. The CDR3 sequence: CASSPLMSRTEAFF. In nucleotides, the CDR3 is TGCGCCAGCAGCCCCCTTATGAGTAGAACTGAAGCTTTCTTT. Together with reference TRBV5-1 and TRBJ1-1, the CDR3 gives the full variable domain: KAGVTQTPRYLIKTRGQQVTLSCSPISGHRSVSWYQQTPGQGLQFLFEYFSETQRNKGNFPGRFSGRQFSNSRSEMNVSTLELGDSALYLCASSPLMSRTEAFFGQGTRLTVV.

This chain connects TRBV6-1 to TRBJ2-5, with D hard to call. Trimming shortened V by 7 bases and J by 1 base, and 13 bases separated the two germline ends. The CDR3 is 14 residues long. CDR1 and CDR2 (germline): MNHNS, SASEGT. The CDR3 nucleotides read TGTGCCAGCATGTTGACCCCGGCCCAAGAGACCCAGTACTTC. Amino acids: CASMLTPAQETQYF.

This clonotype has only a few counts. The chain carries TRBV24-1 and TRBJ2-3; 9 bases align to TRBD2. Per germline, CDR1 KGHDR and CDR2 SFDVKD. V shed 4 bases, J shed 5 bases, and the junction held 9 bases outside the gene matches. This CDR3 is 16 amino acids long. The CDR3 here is CATSDISGREGDTQYF. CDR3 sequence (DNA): TGTGCCACCAGTGACATTAGCGGGAGAGAGGGAGATACGCAGTATTTT.

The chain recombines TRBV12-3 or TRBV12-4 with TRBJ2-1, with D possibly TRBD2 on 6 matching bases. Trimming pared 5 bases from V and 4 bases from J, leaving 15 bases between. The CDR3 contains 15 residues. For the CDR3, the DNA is TGTGCCAGCAGTGGGAGGCGCGTAAGGTACAATGAGCAGTTCTTC. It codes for CASSGRRVRYNEQFF.